This note documents a single T cell receptor (beta chain) sequence. This CDR3 comprises 16 residues. Trimming at V came to 8 bases and at J to 3 bases, leaving 15 bases not matched to a gene. Germline lookup yields CDR1 LNHDA and CDR2 SQIVND (reference sequence). The record originates from a study of cytomegalovirus exposure and HLA in healthy donors. Clones were sequenced by immunoSEQ multiplex PCR, and TCRdb holds only the in-frame ones, with some missing. This sample has 55,000 to 70,000 clones, with 90% to 95% found just once. The specimen was PBMCs. This TCR derives from a woman in her 30s in good health and CMV-seronegative. The chain has TRBV19 and TRBJ1-1, with 7 bases aligning to TRBD1. CDR3 residues: CASFPRGLIRDTEAFF. CDR3 bases: TGTGCCAGTTTCCCAAGGGGGCTCATAAGGGACACTGAAGCTTTCTTT.